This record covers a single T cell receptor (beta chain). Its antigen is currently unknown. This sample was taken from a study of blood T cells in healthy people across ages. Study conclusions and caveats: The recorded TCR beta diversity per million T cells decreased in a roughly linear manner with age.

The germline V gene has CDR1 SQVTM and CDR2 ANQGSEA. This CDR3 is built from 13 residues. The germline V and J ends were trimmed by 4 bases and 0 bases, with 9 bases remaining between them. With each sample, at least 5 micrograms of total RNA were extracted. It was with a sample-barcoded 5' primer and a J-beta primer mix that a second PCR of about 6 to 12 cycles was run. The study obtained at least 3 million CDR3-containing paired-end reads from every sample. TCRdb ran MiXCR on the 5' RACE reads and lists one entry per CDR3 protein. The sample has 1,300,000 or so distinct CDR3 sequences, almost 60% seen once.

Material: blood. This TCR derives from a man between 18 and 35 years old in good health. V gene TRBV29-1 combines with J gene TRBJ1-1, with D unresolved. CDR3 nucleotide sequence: TGCAGCGTTGTTCCAGGATTGAACACTGAAGCTTTCTTT. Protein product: CSVVPGLNTEAFF.